These 30 T cell receptor beta chains came from one sample sequenced in a study of CD4 T cells in relation to SARS-CoV-2 and coronaviruses. Before the COVID-19 pandemic, during about 2011-2019, CD4+ T cells were taken from unexposed donors. Clones were sequenced by immunoSEQ multiplex PCR, and TCRdb holds only the in-frame ones, with some missing. This sample yields roughly 60,000 clones, of which about 94% are seen a single time; around 0.14% belongs to the top ten. The sequencing input was naive CD4+ T cells from PBMCs. Documented subset: naive CD4+ T cells isolated by negative enrichment. The receptors derive from a human donor in good health.

This clone was seen more than once but under ten times. The chain couples TRBV6-5 to TRBJ1-1; D not resolved. The CDR3 extends over 15 amino acids. Trimming pared 2 bases from V and 1 base from J, leaving 11 bases between. Germline V CDR1 and CDR2: MNHEY, SVGAGI. CDR3 amino acids: CASSYVRGGNTEAFF. DNA of the CDR3: TGTGCCAGCAGTTACGTTCGTGGCGGGAACACTGAAGCTTTCTTT.

The chain uses TRBV5-6 and TRBJ1-2; TRBD1 agrees at 9 bases. From germline, CDR1 is SGHDT and CDR2 YYEEEE. Unmatched junction bases numbered 8, after V lost 4 bases and J lost 4 bases. The CDR3 consists of 15 residues. In DNA, the CDR3 is TGTGCCAGCAGCACCCGGGACAGGGTGGCCTATGGCTACACCTTC. Amino acids: CASSTRDRVAYGYTF.

The gene calls are TRBV5-4 and TRBJ1-3, with D perhaps TRBD1 (5 bases). Between the trimmed V and J ends, which lost 0 bases and 2 bases, there was a span of 6 bases. The length of the CDR3 is 14 residues. CDR1 is SGHNT and CDR2 is YYREEE in the germline V gene (reference sequence). CDR3 in amino acids: CASSLGGAGNTIYF. CDR3 nucleotide sequence: TGTGCCAGCAGCTTGGGAGGGGCTGGAAACACCATATATTTT.

This chain connects TRBV7-6 to TRBJ1-1, with D tentatively TRBD1 (6 bases). From germline, CDR1 is SGHVS and CDR2 FNYEAQ. The CDR3 is made up of 16 amino acids. V was clipped by 5 bases and J by 5 bases, with 21 bases between them. The CDR3 coding sequence is TGTGCCAGCAGCCATATCAGGGGTGAAGGGGGTACTGAAGCTTTCTTT. Its translation: CASSHIRGEGGTEAFF.

The chain employs TRBV28 and TRBJ2-6, with D possibly being TRBD1 (6 bases). The CDR3 spans 17 residues. Per germline, CDR1 MDHEN and CDR2 SYDVKM. Trimming shortened V by 4 bases and J by 0 bases, and 13 bases separated the two germline ends. The CDR3 is CASSWARGSSGANVLTF. The CDR3 DNA is TGTGCCAGCAGTTGGGCCAGGGGCTCCTCTGGGGCCAACGTCCTGACTTTC.

The CDR3 loop is CASRRGGAEEKLFF. DNA of the CDR3: TGTGCCAGCAGAAGGGGGGGCGCTGAGGAAAAACTGTTTTTT. The chain has TRBV2 and TRBJ1-4; D perhaps matches TRBD1 (6 bases). Looked up from germline, CDR1 is SNHLY and CDR2 is FYNNEI. This CDR3 region has 14 residues. Trimming shortened V by 6 bases and J by 8 bases, and 16 bases separated the two germline ends.

This rearrangement joins TRBV6-5 to TRBJ2-4, with D perhaps TRBD1 or TRBD2 (5 bases each). V lost 6 bases to trimming and J lost 6 bases, with 18 bases between them. CDR3 length: 15 residues. CDR1 MNHEY and CDR2 SVGAGI come from the germline V gene. CDR3 coding DNA: TGTGCCAGCAGCATCGACAGCCCGAGGGGAAACATTCAGTACTTC. Translating it yields CASSIDSPRGNIQYF.

The DNA for the CDR3 is TGTGCCAGCTCACCGAAAGCGACAGGGCTAGCTGAAGCTTTCTTT. Translated, it gives CASSPKATGLAEAFF. The chain uses TRBV18 and TRBJ1-1; 7 bases are shared with TRBD1. This CDR3 contains 15 residues. V was clipped by 3 bases and J by 6 bases; unmatched bases: 10. Germline CDR1 reads KGHSH; CDR2 reads LQKENI.

V and J are TRBV20-1 and TRBJ2-1; the match to TRBD2 covers 11 bases. Germline CDR1 DFQATT, CDR2 SNEGSKA (reference sequence). With V trimmed by 3 bases and J by 3 bases, 1 base remained unmatched. This CDR3 region has 14 residues. CDR3 sequence (DNA): TGCAGTGCTAGTACTAGCGGGGGCTACAATGAGCAGTTCTTC. It yields the protein CSASTSGGYNEQFF.

The chain couples TRBV5-1 to TRBJ2-7, with 7 bases fitting TRBD2. CDR1 and CDR2 from the germline V gene are SGHRS and YFSETQ. J was trimmed by 2 bases and V by 0 bases; bases with no gene match: 8. The CDR3 has 16 residues. This CDR3 reads CASSLALGGNTYEQYF. CDR3 DNA sequence: TGCGCCAGCAGCTTGGCCCTGGGGGGGAACACCTACGAGCAGTACTTC.

This clone was recorded once. The V gene is TRBV7-9, the J gene TRBJ2-2; D gene uncertain. This CDR3 comprises 13 residues. CDR1 and CDR2 from the germline V gene are SEHNR and FQNEAQ (reference sequence). Trimming took off 6 bases at V and 1 base at J, with 6 bases between the two ends. As DNA, the CDR3 is TGTGCCAGCAGGACTGAGAACACCGGGGAGCTGTTTTTT. Amino acids: CASRTENTGELFF. The whole variable domain, filled in from reference TRBV7-9 and TRBJ2-2, reads DTGVSQNPRHKITKRGQNVTFRCDPISEHNRLYWYRQTLGQGPEFLTYFQNEAQLEKSRLLSDRFSAERPKGSFSTLEIQRTEQGDSAMYLCASRTENTGELFFGEGSRLTVL.

The chain joins TRBV28 to TRBJ1-2; D is perhaps TRBD1 (5 bases). The V and J ends lost 5 bases and 4 bases respectively, with 17 bases between them. The CDR3 extends over 15 amino acids. The germline CDR1 and CDR2 sequences are MDHEN and SYDVKM. This CDR3 is CASSLGGTGTYGYTF. The DNA for the CDR3 is TGTGCCAGCAGTCTTGGCGGGACGGGAACCTATGGCTACACCTTC.

V gene TRBV12-3 or TRBV12-4 combines with J gene TRBJ2-7; D gene unclear. Trimming cost V 3 bases and J 2 bases, with 5 bases left between them. The CDR3 totals 12 residues. The CDR3, as DNA: TGTGCCAGCAGTTTTGGAACCTACGAGCAGTACTTC. Its translation is CASSFGTYEQYF.

This clone was seen once. This chain joins TRBV2 and TRBJ2-2; TRBD1 aligns across 9 bases. Germline loops: CDR1 SNHLY, CDR2 FYNNEI. The CDR3 is 15 residues long. The trim removed 8 bases at V and 2 bases at J, leaving 6 bases unmatched. This CDR3 reads CASEKGQGNTGELFF. As DNA, the CDR3 is TGTGCCAGCGAAAAGGGACAGGGTAACACCGGGGAGCTGTTTTTT.

The chain couples TRBV5-6 to TRBJ2-7; no firm D call. The V end was cut by 9 bases, the J end by 4 bases, with 23 bases between. Germline V gene sequence: CDR1 SGHDT, CDR2 YYEEEE. The CDR3 totals 15 residues. CDR3 DNA sequence: TGTGCCACCCGAGCAAGGGCCTTTCGCGATTACGAGCAGTACTTC. Translated, it gives CATRARAFRDYEQYF.

The J gene is TRBJ2-2, the V gene TRBV25-1; D may correspond to TRBD1 or TRBD2 (5 bases each). There are 14 residues in the CDR3. Trimming pared 5 bases from V and 11 bases from J, leaving 18 bases between. Germline lookup yields CDR1 MGHDK and CDR2 SYGVNS. The CDR3 DNA reads TGTGCCAGCAGTAAACCCGGGACCCTGTCAGAGCTGTTTTTT. Amino acids: CASSKPGTLSELFF. Together with reference TRBV25-1 and TRBJ2-2, the CDR3 gives the full variable domain: EADIYQTPRYLVIGTGKKITLECSQTMGHDKMYWYQQDPGMELHLIHYSYGVNSTEKGDLSSESTVSRIRTEHFPLTLESARPSHTSQYLCASSKPGTLSELFFGEGSRLTVL.

The V and J genes are TRBV7-8 and TRBJ2-7, with TRBD2 as a possible D gene (5 bases). This CDR3 spans 19 amino acids. V gave up 0 bases and J gave up 0 bases, with 21 bases separating them. Looked up from germline, CDR1 is SGHVS and CDR2 is FQNEAQ. The CDR3 is CASSLAPLALGILSYEQYF. The CDR3 DNA reads as TGTGCCAGCAGCTTAGCCCCCCTTGCACTAGGAATCCTCTCCTACGAGCAGTACTTC.

This chain connects TRBV29-1 to TRBJ2-5, with 15 nucleotides matching TRBD2. Germline V CDR1 and CDR2: SQVTM, ANQGSEA. V gave up 4 bases and J gave up 1 base; unmatched junction bases: 1. The CDR3 has 15 residues. The CDR3, as DNA: TGCAGCGTTGGGACTAGCGGGAGGGCCCAAGAGACCCAGTACTTC. Protein sequence: CSVGTSGRAQETQYF.

V is TRBV20-1 and J is TRBJ2-7; D not resolved. V lost 5 bases to trimming and J lost 0 bases, with 5 bases between them. The CDR3 runs to 11 residues. CDR1 is DFQATT and CDR2 is SNEGSKA in the germline V gene (reference sequence). The CDR3 loop is CSALNSYEQYF. CDR3 bases: TGCAGTGCTCTAAACTCCTACGAGCAGTACTTC.

The chain is built from TRBV28 and TRBJ1-5, with TRBD1 as a possible D gene (5 bases). Deletions cut 2 bases from V and 8 bases from J, with 10 bases between. Germline V gives CDR1 MDHEN, CDR2 SYDVKM. CDR3 length: 13 residues. As DNA, the CDR3 is TGTGCCAGCAGTTTAGGGACGCGGAAGCCCCAGCATTTT. Translation gives CASSLGTRKPQHF.

In this sample, this clone turned up a few times. The genes are TRBV30 and TRBJ1-5; D is unclear. V lost 5 bases and J lost 0, with 14 bases in between. The CDR3 loop spans 15 amino acids. The germline CDR1 and CDR2 sequences are GTSNPN and SVGIG (reference sequence). The DNA for the CDR3 is TGTGCCTGGGGGAGCGGACGGAATAGCAATCAGCCCCAGCATTTT. It specifies CAWGSGRNSNQPQHF.

The gene calls are TRBV2 and TRBJ2-1; 9 bases map to TRBD2. Germline assignment: CDR1 SNHLY and CDR2 FYNNEI. The V gene end was trimmed by 4 bases and the J gene end by 6 bases; junction bases not matched to a gene: 7. The CDR3 is 15 residues long. DNA of the CDR3: TGTGCCAGCAGTGCTCTAGGGACTAGCCGCAATGAGCAGTTCTTC. It codes for CASSALGTSRNEQFF.

The rearrangement links TRBV29-1 to TRBJ2-1; D ambiguous. Germline V gene sequence: CDR1 SQVTM, CDR2 ANQGSEA. V was cut by 3 bases and J by 0 bases, with 9 bases left in between. The CDR3 sequence is 14 residues long. CDR3 in DNA: TGCAGCGTTGAGGGCTGGAGCTCCTACAATGAGCAGTTCTTC. It codes for CSVEGWSSYNEQFF.

The rearrangement links TRBV28 to TRBJ1-2, with a possible D match to TRBD1 (5 bases). The CDR3 consists of 15 residues. Trimming pared 5 bases from V and 0 bases from J, leaving 13 bases between. Germline CDR1 MDHEN, CDR2 SYDVKM. The CDR3 reads CASSSGGGSNYGYTF. As DNA, the CDR3 is TGTGCCAGCAGTAGCGGCGGGGGATCTAACTATGGCTACACCTTC.

CDR3 region: CASSDGTLSYEQYF. CDR3 nucleotide sequence: TGTGCCAGTAGTGACGGGACTCTATCCTACGAGCAGTACTTC. The chain links TRBV19 to TRBJ2-7, with a tentative D call TRBD2 (6 bases). V lost 5 bases and J 1 base, leaving 12 bases between the germline ends. Per the germline V gene, CDR1 is LNHDA and CDR2 is SQIVND (reference sequence). This CDR3 contains 14 residues.

The chain couples TRBV2 to TRBJ2-7; 7 nucleotides match TRBD1. Germline loops: CDR1 SNHLY, CDR2 FYNNEI. V dropped 6 bases and J dropped 6; count of bases not matched to a gene: 11. This CDR3 comprises 14 residues. CDR3 sequence (DNA): TGTGCCAGCAGACCCCCGGGACAGACCAGCGAGCAGTACTTC. As protein: CASRPPGQTSEQYF.

The chain is built from TRBV11-2 and TRBJ2-1; 10 nucleotides agree with TRBD2. V gave up 5 bases and J gave up 0 bases; unmatched junction bases: 4. This CDR3 has 16 residues. The germline gives CDR1 SGHAT, CDR2 FQNNGV. CDR3 sequence reads: CASSRSSGSSYNEQFF. In nucleotides, the CDR3 is TGTGCCAGCAGCCGATCTAGCGGGAGCTCCTACAATGAGCAGTTCTTC.

The chain joins TRBV28 to TRBJ1-3; 7 nucleotides line up with TRBD1. With 3 bases clipped from V and 0 bases from J, the junction kept 14 bases outside the gene matches. This CDR3 region has 19 residues. Per germline, CDR1 MDHEN and CDR2 SYDVKM. CDR3 protein: CASSFRLQGSRLSGNTIYF. Written as DNA, the CDR3 is TGTGCCAGCAGTTTTAGGCTACAGGGGTCGAGACTCTCTGGAAACACCATATATTTT.

The V and J genes are TRBV3-1 (or the pseudogene TRBV3-2) and TRBJ2-7, with 8 bases matching TRBD1. Germline values: CDR1 LGHDT, CDR2 YNNKEL (reference sequence). Trimming removed 7 bases from V and 2 bases from J; junction bases left unmatched: 7. The CDR3 covers 14 residues. The CDR3 is CASTPGGGTYEQYF. The CDR3 bases are TGTGCCAGCACCCCAGGGGGCGGGACCTACGAGCAGTACTTC.

The rearrangement links TRBV5-4 to TRBJ1-5; D gene unclear. Trimming removed 0 bases from V and 6 bases from J, with 4 bases in between. The CDR3 is 12 residues long. Germline V gene sequence: CDR1 SGHNT, CDR2 YYREEE (reference sequence). The CDR3 loop is CASSLDSQPQHF. The CDR3 DNA sequence: TGTGCCAGCAGCTTGGATAGTCAGCCCCAGCATTTT.